The 23 T cell receptor beta chains in this list originate from one sample, sequenced in a study of shared T cell receptors in the human thymus. TCRdb keeps only in-frame clones here, not all; method: immunoSEQ multiplex PCR. The sample holds about 710,000 clones, more than 70% seen once. The sample also formed part of further work on human thymus T cells.

Sequencing input: thymocytes. All receptors derive from a boy in the first two years of life with a congenital heart defect.

V usage is TRBV28 and J usage is TRBJ2-7; D is perhaps TRBD1 (7 bases). V lost 0 bases and J lost 2, with 11 bases in between. Looked up from germline, CDR1 is MDHEN and CDR2 is SYDVKM. CDR3 length: 15 residues. CDR3 sequence: CASSLWQGGTYEQYF. CDR3 sequence (DNA): TGTGCCAGCAGTTTATGGCAGGGGGGCACCTACGAGCAGTACTTC.

The chain couples TRBV18 to TRBJ2-7, with TRBD1 matching over 7 bases. The V segment lost 5 bases and the J segment 2 bases; nucleotides outside the gene matches: 6. The CDR3 totals 14 residues. The germline gives CDR1 KGHSH, CDR2 LQKENI. CDR3 in amino acids: CASSEQGTAYEQYF. In DNA, the CDR3 is TGTGCCAGCTCAGAGCAGGGGACAGCCTACGAGCAGTACTTC. Combining the CDR3 with reference TRBV18 and TRBJ2-7 gives the whole variable domain NAGVMQNPRHLVRRRGQEARLRCSPMKGHSHVYWYRQLPEEGLKFMVYLQKENIIDESGMPKERFSAEFPKEGPSILRIQQVVRGDSAAYFCASSEQGTAYEQYFGPGTRLTVT.

This clone was recorded once. The J gene is TRBJ2-6, the V gene TRBV18, with D perhaps TRBD1 (5 bases). V was trimmed by 4 bases and J by 0 bases, leaving 16 bases between them. This CDR3 contains 18 residues. CDR1 is KGHSH, CDR2 LQKENI, per germline. This CDR3 reads CASSLTRDRGSGANVLTF. The CDR3 DNA is TGTGCCAGCTCACTCACCAGGGATCGAGGCTCTGGGGCCAACGTCCTGACTTTC. The full variable domain, rest sourced from reference TRBV18 and TRBJ2-6, is NAGVMQNPRHLVRRRGQEARLRCSPMKGHSHVYWYRQLPEEGLKFMVYLQKENIIDESGMPKERFSAEFPKEGPSILRIQQVVRGDSAAYFCASSLTRDRGSGANVLTFGAGSRLTVL.

In its sample, this clone was seen once. This sequence joins TRBV7-9 and TRBJ2-7; no clear D. The CDR3 sequence is 19 residues long. V shed 5 bases and J shed 2 bases, with 28 bases lying between them. Germline CDR1 SEHNR, CDR2 FQNEAQ (reference sequence). The CDR3 sequence is CASSPSFSDRPIYPYEQYF. DNA for the CDR3: TGTGCCAGCAGCCCTAGTTTCAGTGACCGACCAATTTATCCCTACGAGCAGTACTTC.

The V call is TRBV2, the J call TRBJ2-5; 12 bases line up with TRBD1. The CDR3 contains 15 residues. Trimming at V came to 1 base and at J to 4 bases, leaving 1 base not matched to a gene. Per the germline V gene, CDR1 is SNHLY and CDR2 is FYNNEI. This chain's CDR3 is CASSEGDRGLETQYF. CDR3 DNA sequence: TGTGCCAGCAGTGAAGGGGACAGGGGGCTAGAGACCCAGTACTTC.

For the CDR3, the DNA is TGTGCCTGGAGAGAGGGAGCGGGGACTCCCCCCCCCGGGGAGCTGTTTTTT. Translating it yields CAWREGAGTPPPGELFF. The chain joins TRBV30 to TRBJ2-2; TRBD2 agrees at 7 bases. CDR1 and CDR2 (germline): GTSNPN, SVGIG (reference sequence). V was clipped by 3 bases and J by 6 bases; unmatched bases: 16. The CDR3 is made up of 17 amino acids. The variable domain in full, with the rest retrieved from reference TRBV30 and TRBJ2-2, is SQTIHQWPATLVQPVGSPLSLECTVEGTSNPNLYWYRQAAGRGLQLLFYSVGIGQISSEVPQNLSASRPQDRQFILSSKKLLLSDSGFYLCAWREGAGTPPPGELFFGEGSRLTVL.

This sequence joins TRBV6-6 and TRBJ2-3; 8 bases align to TRBD2. Germline V gene lookup returns CDR1 MNHNY and CDR2 SVGAGI (reference sequence). This CDR3 contains 14 residues. V shed 6 bases, J shed 1 base, and the junction held 3 bases outside the gene matches. CDR3 protein: CASRERGRTDTQYF. As DNA, the CDR3 is TGTGCCAGCAGGGAGCGGGGGCGCACAGATACGCAGTATTTT.

The chain couples TRBV19 to TRBJ1-5; D unresolved. The V gene's germline CDR1 is LNHDA and CDR2 SQIVND (reference sequence). V shed 4 bases and J shed 13 bases, with 17 bases lying between them. The CDR3 contains 13 residues. CDR3 DNA sequence: TGTGCCAGTAGTAAGGCAACAGCCTTATCTCAGCATTTT. This codes for CASSKATALSQHF.

The chain uses TRBV4-1 and TRBJ2-3; the D is unclear. The CDR3 loop spans 13 amino acids. Trimming stripped 2 bases from V and 6 bases from J, with 9 bases between. Germline values: CDR1 MGHRA, CDR2 YSYEKL. In DNA, the CDR3 is TGCGCCAGCAGCCAACCCCCCCGGGATACGCAGTATTTT. Translation gives CASSQPPRDTQYF.

Points on this clone: Lacking the conserved final phenylalanine or tryptophan, this CDR3 likely reflects a read error. The DNA is left out, because the CDR3 cannot be placed on it with certainty; the CDR3 is given as TCRdb lists it. This chain joins TRBV7-4 and TRBJ1-2. The CDR3 has 8 residues if both end residues are counted. Germline CDR1 SGHVT, CDR2 SQSDAQ. CDR3 sequence: CASSKRRV.

The chain recombines TRBV7-9 with TRBJ2-5; 7 bases are shared with TRBD2. Losses at the gene ends were 4 bases for V and 5 bases for J; bases not matched to a gene: 7. This CDR3 has 14 amino acids. Germline CDR1 SEHNR, CDR2 FQNEAQ (reference sequence). CDR3 coding DNA: TGTGCCAGCAGCTCGCGCTGGCGGGAGGAGACCCAGTACTTC. It is translated as CASSSRWREETQYF.

V gene TRBV28 combines with J gene TRBJ2-2, with TRBD2 as a possible D gene (6 bases). Germline CDR1 and CDR2: MDHEN and SYDVKM. Trimming left V 10 bases short and J 2 bases short, with 14 bases between. CDR3 length: 14 residues. CDR3 region: CATRGGANTGELFF. The CDR3 bases are TGTGCCACCCGTGGCGGGGCAAACACCGGGGAGCTGTTTTTT.

The V and J genes are TRBV13 and TRBJ2-5; D uncertain. Trimming removed 3 bases at V and 3 bases at J, with 8 bases between. In germline, CDR1 is PRHDT, CDR2 FYEKMQ (reference sequence). This CDR3 spans 13 amino acids. CDR3 in DNA: TGTGCCAGCAGCTTTCGTCAGGAAGAGACCCAGTACTTC. Translated, it gives CASSFRQEETQYF.

This clone was seen once. The genes are TRBV20-1 and TRBJ2-1; maybe TRBD1 (5 bases). Germline CDR1 is DFQATT and CDR2 is SNEGSKA (reference sequence). This CDR3 is 9 amino acids long. CDR3 DNA sequence: TGCAGGGCCAGGGATGAGCAGTTCTTC. Amino acids: CRARDEQFF.

The V and J genes are TRBV2 and TRBJ1-2; 10 bases align to TRBD1. V was pared by 9 bases and J by 3 bases, with 16 bases of the junction left unmatched. Germline CDR1 SNHLY, CDR2 FYNNEI. CDR3 length: 17 amino acids. In nucleotides, the CDR3 is TGTGCCAGGAGATCGAATTCTTCCGGGACAGGGGACTATGGCTACACCTTC. Translating it yields CARRSNSSGTGDYGYTF.

The rearrangement joins TRBV6-5 to TRBJ1-2, with 7 bases fitting TRBD1. The ends lost 5 bases at V and 3 bases at J; junction bases unmatched: 9. Germline values: CDR1 MNHEY, CDR2 SVGAGI. The CDR3 contains 15 residues. DNA for the CDR3: TGTGCCAGCAGTCCGCTCCAGGGGGTGGACTATGGCTACACCTTC. Translation gives CASSPLQGVDYGYTF.

In nucleotides, the CDR3 is TGCGCCAGCAGCCAAGGGACTTCAGCAGCTAACTATGGCTACACCTTC. This sequence encodes CASSQGTSAANYGYTF. J is TRBJ1-2 and V is TRBV4-3, with D unresolved. Germline V CDR1 and CDR2: LGHNA, YSLEER. V gave up 1 base and J gave up 0 bases, with 12 bases separating them. The CDR3 has 16 residues.

V usage is TRBV2 and J usage is TRBJ2-7, with 8 bases fitting TRBD2. Germline values: CDR1 SNHLY, CDR2 FYNNEI. The CDR3 has 15 residues. With 6 bases clipped from V and 1 base from J, the junction kept 8 bases outside the gene matches. The CDR3 sequence is CASSPRGGRSYEQYF. The CDR3 DNA is TGTGCCAGCAGCCCCCGGGGGGGGAGATCCTACGAGCAGTACTTC. Combining the CDR3 with reference TRBV2 and TRBJ2-7 gives the whole variable domain EPEVTQTPSHQVTQMGQEVILRCVPISNHLYFYWYRQILGQKVEFLVSFYNNEISEKSEIFDDQFSVERPDGSNFTLKIRSTKLEDSAMYFCASSPRGGRSYEQYFGPGTRLTVT.

This rearrangement joins TRBV7-3 to TRBJ2-3, with D possibly matching TRBD1 (6 bases). V was trimmed by 4 bases and J by 2 bases, leaving 19 bases between them. This CDR3 has 17 amino acids. Germline V gene sequence: CDR1 SGHTA, CDR2 FQGTGA. The CDR3 spells CASSSPPGTGHTDTQYF. CDR3 sequence (DNA): TGTGCCAGCAGCTCCCCACCGGGGACGGGACACACAGATACGCAGTATTTT.

V and J are TRBV14 and TRBJ2-3, with a tentative D call TRBD2 (5 bases). The germline V gene has CDR1 SGHDN and CDR2 FVKESK. V dropped 0 bases and J dropped 1 base, with 26 bases sitting between them. The length of the CDR3 is 21 residues. The CDR3 DNA is TGTGCCAGCAGCCAAGAGGATTCGAAGCAGGACTCACTTGGAGGCACAGATACGCAGTATTTT. As protein: CASSQEDSKQDSLGGTDTQYF.

The V gene is TRBV7-8, the J gene TRBJ2-1; TRBD1 matches 9 bases. The CDR3 has 16 residues. Germline trimming cut 0 bases from V and 9 bases from J; bases unmatched to any gene: 9. The germline CDR1 and CDR2 sequences are SGHVS and FQNEAQ. CDR3 nucleotide sequence: TGTGCCAGCAGCTTAGCCGGGACAGGGAAGATCGGTGAGCAGTTCTTC. This encodes CASSLAGTGKIGEQFF.

The CDR3 reads CASNGGAKNIQYF. CDR3 in DNA: TGTGCCAGCAACGGCGGAGCCAAAAACATTCAGTACTTC. This sequence joins TRBV5-5 and TRBJ2-4, with no clear D. The CDR3 is 13 residues long. The ends were cut back, 6 bases at V and 0 bases at J, with 7 bases in the middle. The germline V gene encodes CDR1 SGHKS and CDR2 YYEKEE (reference sequence).

The V gene is TRBV5-5, the J gene TRBJ2-1, with 12 bases identical to TRBD2. The V gene's germline CDR1 is SGHKS and CDR2 YYEKEE (reference sequence). This CDR3 contains 16 residues. Trimming at V came to 3 bases and at J to 4 bases, leaving 5 bases not matched to a gene. This CDR3 is CASSWVTSGSYNEQFF. The CDR3 nucleotides read TGTGCCAGCAGCTGGGTGACTAGCGGGAGTTACAATGAGCAGTTCTTC.